A single sample is the source of the 27 T cell receptor beta chains below, sequenced in a study of radiation and T cells in renal cell carcinoma. Some clones are missing from TCRdb's copy, which holds only in-frame ones; the method was immunoSEQ multiplex PCR. Of 150,000 or so clones listed, around 89% are singletons. Time point specified: baseline pretreatment blood. Treatment here: 15 Gy SBRT to primary tumor, nephrectomy 4 weeks later. The starting material was blood, obtained from a patient whose treatment included radiotherapy and nephrectomy. All receptors come from a woman aged 65 to 85 with renal cell carcinoma.

This chain links TRBV27 with TRBJ2-3; TRBD2 matches at 11 bases. With 4 bases clipped from V and 6 bases from J, the junction kept 15 bases outside the gene matches. Germline V gene lookup returns CDR1 MNHEY and CDR2 SMNVEV (reference sequence). This CDR3 contains 18 residues. CDR3 DNA: TGTGCCAGCAGTTCCTTAGTGGGTAGCGGGGGGGCTGCGGATACGCAGTATTTT. Translation: CASSSLVGSGGAADTQYF.

This chain connects TRBV6-1 to TRBJ1-1; D is unclear. This CDR3 comprises 12 residues. Germline values: CDR1 MNHNS, CDR2 SASEGT. The V and J ends lost 4 bases and 5 bases respectively, with 8 bases between them. The CDR3 spells CASSGTLTEAFF. The CDR3 bases are TGTGCCAGCAGTGGAACCCTTACTGAAGCTTTCTTT.

The V call is TRBV11-1, the J call TRBJ1-1; 10 bases agree with TRBD1. Germline V CDR1 and CDR2: SGHAT, FQDESV (reference sequence). The CDR3 is 15 residues long. V lost 5 bases and J lost 0; bases outside the gene matches: 3. CDR3 coding DNA: TGTGCCAGCAGCCTGGGACAGGGGATGAACACTGAAGCTTTCTTT. It translates to CASSLGQGMNTEAFF. Full variable domain (remainder filled in from reference TRBV11-1 and TRBJ1-1): EAEVAQSPRYKITEKSQAVAFWCDPISGHATLYWYRQILGQGPELLVQFQDESVVDDSQLPKDRFSAERLKGVDSTLKIQPAELGDSAMYLCASSLGQGMNTEAFFGQGTRLTVV.

The chain couples TRBV5-4 to TRBJ2-5; D remains ambiguous. Germline lookup yields CDR1 SGHNT and CDR2 YYREEE (reference sequence). The CDR3 extends over 13 amino acids. V was pared by 4 bases and J by 2 bases, with 9 bases between. CDR3 DNA: TGTGCCAGCAGCCCCCCGGCTCAAGAGACCCAGTACTTC. Translation gives CASSPPAQETQYF.

This clone has just one count. The gene calls are TRBV9 and TRBJ2-3; D is undetermined. The CDR3 loop spans 10 amino acids. The V gene's germline CDR1 is SGDLS and CDR2 YYNGEE. V was clipped by 3 bases and J by 8 bases, with 4 bases between them. This CDR3 reads CASSGPTQYF. The CDR3, as DNA: TGTGCCAGCAGCGGCCCTACGCAGTATTTT. The complete variable domain, with remaining parts taken from reference TRBV9 and TRBJ2-3, reads DSGVTQTPKHLITATGQRVTLRCSPRSGDLSVYWYQQSLDQGLQFLIQYYNGEERAKGNILERFSAQQFPDLHSELNLSSLELGDSALYFCASSGPTQYFGPGTRLTVL.

This clone was counted once. V usage is TRBV5-1 and J usage is TRBJ2-5; D unclear. The CDR3 is 13 amino acids. Germline-derived CDR1 and CDR2 are SGHRS and YFSETQ. V lost 3 bases and J lost 2, with 8 bases in between. CDR3 bases: TGCGCCAGCAGCTCCATACTTCAAGAGACCCAGTACTTC. It translates to CASSSILQETQYF.

The rearrangement links TRBV9 to TRBJ2-3; TRBD2 aligns across 11 bases. Germline V gene lookup returns CDR1 SGDLS and CDR2 YYNGEE. CDR3 size: 18 residues. V shed 4 bases, J shed 2 bases, and the junction held 12 bases outside the gene matches. The CDR3 DNA follows: TGTGCCAGCAGCTCCACGTCTAGCGGGGGGCGGCTCACAGATACGCAGTATTTT. As protein: CASSSTSSGGRLTDTQYF.

The gene calls are TRBV9 and TRBJ2-2, with 9 nucleotides matching TRBD1. Germline assignment: CDR1 SGDLS and CDR2 YYNGEE. This CDR3 has 19 residues. The V segment lost 0 bases and the J segment 0 bases; nucleotides outside the gene matches: 9. The CDR3 DNA reads TGTGCCAGCAGCGTAGTACCCCGGGGACAGGGAACGAACACCGGGGAGCTGTTTTTT. Residues: CASSVVPRGQGTNTGELFF.

The CDR3 spells CASSGVRGLTDTQYF. CDR3 DNA: TGTGCCAGCAGTGGTGTCAGGGGGCTTACAGATACGCAGTATTTT. The genes are TRBV2 and TRBJ2-3, with 8 bases identical to TRBD1. CDR1 and CDR2 (germline): SNHLY, FYNNEI. The ends lost 4 bases at V and 3 bases at J; junction bases unmatched: 6. The CDR3 extends over 15 amino acids.

J is TRBJ1-2 and V is TRBV19; the D is unclear. The V gene lost 3 bases and the J gene lost 8 bases, with 19 bases spanning the gap. This CDR3 has 15 amino acids. The germline V gene has CDR1 LNHDA and CDR2 SQIVND (reference sequence). CDR3 bases: TGTGCCAGTAGTATCAATCGGAGGCCTGATGTGGGCTACACCTTC. Its translation is CASSINRRPDVGYTF.

The chain has TRBV9 and TRBJ2-7, with D possibly being TRBD1 (7 bases). The CDR3 runs to 13 residues. The V end lost 3 bases, the J end lost 6 bases, and 13 bases lay between the germline ends. Germline V gene data show CDR1 as SGDLS and CDR2 as YYNGEE. This chain's CDR3 is CASSAGTAGEQYF. The DNA of the CDR3 is TGTGCCAGCAGCGCCGGGACAGCGGGCGAGCAGTACTTC.

The genes are TRBV11-3 and TRBJ1-4; D ambiguous. This CDR3 region has 13 residues. Deletions cut 2 bases from V and 2 bases from J, with 3 bases between. Germline CDR1 SGHNT, CDR2 YENEEA. The CDR3 bases are TGTGCCAGCAGCTTAAGCACTAATGAAAAACTGTTTTTT. Translating it yields CASSLSTNEKLFF.

V usage is TRBV27 and J usage is TRBJ1-1; 8 nucleotides line up with TRBD1. Per germline, CDR1 MNHEY and CDR2 SMNVEV (reference sequence). Losses at the gene ends were 4 bases for V and 5 bases for J; bases not matched to a gene: 9. This CDR3 is 15 amino acids long. DNA of the CDR3: TGTGCCAGCAGTTCGGGTGGACAGGGATGGACTGAAGCTTTCTTT. Protein sequence: CASSSGGQGWTEAFF.

The chain joins TRBV7-9 to TRBJ1-1; TRBD1 agrees at 11 bases. Germline CDR1 and CDR2: SEHNR and FQNEAQ (reference sequence). The CDR3 is made up of 12 amino acids. V shed 4 bases and J 12 bases; nucleotides not matched to a gene: 4. The CDR3, as DNA: TGTGCCAGCAGCTCTGGACAGGGGGCATCTTTCTTT. It encodes CASSSGQGASFF. Full variable domain (rest looked up from reference TRBV7-9 and TRBJ1-1): DTGVSQNPRHKITKRGQNVTFRCDPISEHNRLYWYRQTLGQGPEFLTYFQNEAQLEKSRLLSDRFSAERPKGSFSTLEIQRTEQGDSAMYLCASSSGQGASFFGQGTRLTVV.

The chain employs TRBV6-1 and TRBJ1-2; D is unclear. The length of the CDR3 is 15 residues. Germline loops: CDR1 MNHNS, CDR2 SASEGT. The CDR3 sequence is CARAGPYKANYGYTF. The CDR3 DNA reads as TGTGCGAGGGCAGGTCCTTATAAAGCTAACTATGGCTACACCTTC.

This chain uses TRBV28 with TRBJ2-5; unclear D gene. Germline V CDR1 and CDR2: MDHEN, SYDVKM. Trimming pared 4 bases from V and 2 bases from J, leaving 2 bases between. This CDR3 is 11 amino acids long. The CDR3 spells CASSSQETQYF. The CDR3 nucleotides are TGTGCCAGCAGTTCGCAAGAGACCCAGTACTTC.

The rearrangement uses TRBV5-1 and TRBJ1-2; TRBD1 might be the D (6 bases). Germline V lookup: CDR1 SGHRS, CDR2 YFSETQ. CDR3 length: 12 residues. V lost 3 bases and J 5 bases, leaving 8 bases between the germline ends. The CDR3 DNA reads as TGCGCCAGCAGCTCCGACAGGTATGGCTACACCTTC. Translated: CASSSDRYGYTF. The full variable domain, with the rest looked up from reference TRBV5-1 and TRBJ1-2, is KAGVTQTPRYLIKTRGQQVTLSCSPISGHRSVSWYQQTPGQGLQFLFEYFSETQRNKGNFPGRFSGRQFSNSRSEMNVSTLELGDSALYLCASSSDRYGYTFGSGTRLTVV.

This chain uses TRBV30 with TRBJ2-3, with 7 nucleotides matching TRBD2. The CDR3 sequence is 15 residues long. Trimming removed 1 base from V and 2 bases from J; junction bases left unmatched: 6. Germline CDR1 and CDR2: GTSNPN and SVGIG (reference sequence). In DNA, the CDR3 is TGTGCCTGGAGTGCCGGGGGGATAGCCACAGATACGCAGTATTTT. Its translation is CAWSAGGIATDTQYF.

The rearrangement links TRBV4-2 to TRBJ2-2, with unresolved D. Deletions cut 4 bases from V and 4 bases from J, with 10 bases between. The length of the CDR3 is 14 residues. In germline, CDR1 is LGHNA, CDR2 YNFKEQ. The CDR3 region is CASSPLGRTGELFF. In nucleotides, the CDR3 is TGTGCCAGCAGCCCCCTAGGTCGCACCGGGGAGCTGTTTTTT.

This clone has only one observation. The V and J genes are TRBV19 and TRBJ2-7; 10 bases are shared with TRBD2. Germline CDR1 reads LNHDA; CDR2 reads SQIVND (reference sequence). This CDR3 has 15 residues. V dropped 3 bases and J dropped 3; count of bases not matched to a gene: 5. Here the CDR3 reads CASSIRASGGYEQYF. The CDR3 DNA follows: TGTGCCAGTAGTATTCGGGCTAGCGGGGGCTACGAGCAGTACTTC.

V usage is TRBV5-6 and J usage is TRBJ1-6; 9 bases line up with TRBD1. The trim removed 1 base at V and 6 bases at J, leaving 5 bases unmatched. Germline CDR1 and CDR2: SGHDT and YYEEEE. The CDR3 length is 16 residues. The CDR3 DNA sequence: TGTGCCAGCAGCTTGTATTCGGGACAGGGTAATTCACCCCTCCACTTT. It encodes CASSLYSGQGNSPLHF.

This clone was seen once. The chain has TRBV5-1 and TRBJ1-3; D gene uncertain. This CDR3 has 14 residues. The V gene's germline CDR1 is SGHRS and CDR2 YFSETQ. Trimming removed 4 bases from V and 3 bases from J, with 11 bases in between. The CDR3 DNA sequence: TGCGCCAGCAGCCCTAGTGGTAGTGGAAACACCATATATTTT. Protein: CASSPSGSGNTIYF.

This chain connects TRBV6-5 to TRBJ2-2; 7 bases are a match to TRBD1. Germline CDR1 MNHEY, CDR2 SVGAGI. Germline trimming cut 4 bases from V and 4 bases from J; bases unmatched to any gene: 9. The CDR3 loop spans 16 amino acids. The CDR3 region has the DNA TGTGCCAGCAGTTCTCCCCGGACAGGAGTCACCGGGGAGCTGTTTTTT. This sequence encodes CASSSPRTGVTGELFF.

V and J are TRBV9 and TRBJ2-3; possibly TRBD1 for D (6 bases). The CDR3 sequence is 14 residues long. From germline, CDR1 is SGDLS and CDR2 YYNGEE. The V end lost 9 bases, the J end lost 3 bases, and 17 bases lay between the germline ends. CDR3 bases: TGTGCCACCCAACAGGGTCTCGGGACAGATACGCAGTATTTT. As protein: CATQQGLGTDTQYF.

The rearrangement uses TRBV11-3 and TRBJ1-2; a weak D match, TRBD1 (5 bases). Germline CDR1 and CDR2: SGHNT and YENEEA. The germline V and J ends were trimmed by 1 base and 6 bases, with 12 bases remaining between them. This CDR3 comprises 14 residues. The CDR3 region is CASSLVKGRDGYTF. The DNA for the CDR3 is TGTGCCAGCAGCTTAGTCAAGGGGAGGGATGGCTACACCTTC.

The chain links TRBV29-1 to TRBJ2-3, with 14 bases aligning to TRBD2. Trimming removed 7 bases from V and 5 bases from J; junction bases left unmatched: 8. This CDR3 region has 15 residues. Germline V gene sequence: CDR1 SQVTM, CDR2 ANQGSEA. CDR3: CSGDPGLAGVDTQYF. The DNA of the CDR3 is TGCAGCGGGGACCCGGGACTAGCGGGGGTAGATACGCAGTATTTT.

The chain joins TRBV30 to TRBJ1-5; 7 nucleotides agree with TRBD1. The germline CDR1 and CDR2 sequences are GTSNPN and SVGIG (reference sequence). V shed 0 bases, J shed 4 bases, and the junction held 9 bases outside the gene matches. The CDR3 loop spans 16 amino acids. The CDR3: CAWSVRGTVGNQPQHF. CDR3 coding DNA: TGTGCCTGGAGTGTTCGAGGGACAGTCGGTAATCAGCCCCAGCATTTT. The whole variable domain, remainder taken from reference TRBV30 and TRBJ1-5, is SQTIHQWPATLVQPVGSPLSLECTVEGTSNPNLYWYRQAAGRGLQLLFYSVGIGQISSEVPQNLSASRPQDRQFILSSKKLLLSDSGFYLCAWSVRGTVGNQPQHFGDGTRLSIL.